The 25 T cell receptor beta chains given below trace back to one sample, sequenced in a study of T-cell memory formation after mild COVID-19. Each CDR3 protein is one row after TCRdb ran MiXCR on the 5' RACE reads. The table lists approximately 60,000 distinct CDR3 sequences, 9% to 9.5% of them singletons. The specimen sequenced was PBMCs or a T cell subset sorted from them (not recorded which). Receptors were obtained from a man between 18 and 29 years old who had mild COVID-19 (a few samples of this study predate the infection). Cell type and time point are not known.

The chain has TRBV11-2 and TRBJ2-6, with 7 bases that match TRBD2. Per the germline V gene, CDR1 is SGHAT and CDR2 is FQNNGV. The CDR3 covers 16 residues. Trimming at V came to 5 bases and at J to 0 bases, leaving 4 bases not matched to a gene. The CDR3 sequence: CASSPGGNSGANVLTF. As DNA, the CDR3 is TGTGCCAGCAGCCCCGGGGGGAACTCTGGGGCCAACGTCCTGACTTTC.

In its sample, this clonotype was seen many times. The CDR3: CASSLDRWNTEAFF. CDR3 nucleotide sequence: TGTGCCAGCAGCTTAGATCGGTGGAACACTGAAGCTTTCTTT. V and J are TRBV11-3 and TRBJ1-1; D ambiguous. V shed 0 bases and J shed 1 base, with 6 bases lying between them. The CDR3 runs to 14 residues. Per the germline V gene, CDR1 is SGHNT and CDR2 is YENEEA.

This clonotype was detected many times. V gene TRBV7-2 combines with J gene TRBJ2-3; TRBD2 aligns across 12 bases. Germline V gives CDR1 SGHTA, CDR2 FQGNSA. This CDR3 has 16 residues. With V trimmed by 1 base and J by 6 bases, 5 bases remained unmatched. CDR3 in amino acids: CASSLVASGGDDTQYF. In DNA, the CDR3 is TGTGCCAGCAGCTTAGTGGCTAGCGGGGGGGATGATACGCAGTATTTT.

The genes are TRBV24-1 and TRBJ2-5; 11 bases match TRBD1. Germline assignment: CDR1 KGHDR and CDR2 SFDVKD. The length of the CDR3 is 16 residues. Germline trimming cut 3 bases from V and 5 bases from J; bases unmatched to any gene: 7. DNA of the CDR3: TGTGCCACCAGTGATGTGGACAGGGGGCTGGTGGAGACCCAGTACTTC. It encodes CATSDVDRGLVETQYF.

This clonotype has a handful of counts. The V call is TRBV5-1, the J call TRBJ2-2; D may match TRBD1 or TRBD2 (5 bases each). This CDR3 has 15 residues. Germline lookup yields CDR1 SGHRS and CDR2 YFSETQ. V dropped 4 bases and J dropped 6 bases, with 16 bases sitting between them. The CDR3: CASSTGRQLAGELFF. The CDR3 DNA sequence: TGCGCCAGCAGCACGGGGCGACAGCTTGCCGGGGAGCTGTTTTTT.

This rearrangement joins TRBV6-6 to TRBJ1-2; no definite D call. Germline CDR1 is MNHNY and CDR2 is SVGAGI (reference sequence). The CDR3 sequence is 11 residues long. V was trimmed by 7 bases and J by 6 bases, leaving 9 bases between them. Here the CDR3 DNA reads TGTGCCAGCAAGGGCCTGGATGGCTACACCTTC. Translation gives CASKGLDGYTF.

The genes are TRBV12-3 or TRBV12-4 and TRBJ2-1; TRBD1 or TRBD2 may be the D gene (5 bases each). The CDR3 has 15 residues. V gave up 7 bases and J gave up 1 base, with 14 bases separating them. CDR3 bases: TGTGCCAGCACCTTGGGACGGCGGTCCTACAATGAGCAGTTCTTC. Amino acids: CASTLGRRSYNEQFF.

This chain joins TRBV20-1 and TRBJ1-5, with D hard to call. V dropped 3 bases and J dropped 6 bases, with 12 bases sitting between them. The CDR3 has 13 amino acids. Germline lookup yields CDR1 DFQATT and CDR2 SNEGSKA (reference sequence). CDR3 sequence: CSASGGAGQPQHF. CDR3 in DNA: TGCAGTGCTAGTGGTGGCGCAGGTCAGCCCCAGCATTTT.

This clonotype was observed at least ten times. This rearrangement joins TRBV29-1 to TRBJ2-1; TRBD2 agrees at 9 bases. CDR1 is SQVTM, CDR2 ANQGSEA, per germline. Trimming at V came to 4 bases and at J to 7 bases, leaving 11 bases not matched to a gene. The CDR3 contains 15 residues. Here the CDR3 DNA reads TGCAGCGTTGTCCGTCGGCGGGGGGGCGTGAATGAGCAGTTCTTC. This codes for CSVVRRRGGVNEQFF.

This chain connects TRBV10-3 to TRBJ1-2, with D maybe TRBD1 (5 bases). Trimming removed 7 bases from V and 2 bases from J, with 14 bases in between. This CDR3 is 14 amino acids long. Per germline, CDR1 ENHRY and CDR2 SYGVKD. CDR3 nucleotides: TGTGCCATCACTCCAAGGGGAGGGAACTATGGCTACACCTTC. Its translation is CAITPRGGNYGYTF.

This clonotype was detected only a few times. This chain links TRBV7-2 with TRBJ1-2; TRBD1 might be the D (5 bases). The CDR3 has 15 amino acids. Germline V gives CDR1 SGHTA, CDR2 FQGNSA. V dropped 1 base and J dropped 5 bases, with 14 bases sitting between them. The CDR3 region has the DNA TGTGCCAGCAGCTTAGGGGACCCCCGGGAGTATGGCTACACCTTC. This codes for CASSLGDPREYGYTF.

This clonotype has a handful of counts. The V gene is TRBV11-2, the J gene TRBJ2-6; TRBD1 aligns across 8 bases. This CDR3 is built from 19 residues. The germline CDR1 and CDR2 sequences are SGHAT and FQNNGV. V shed 5 bases, J shed 0 bases, and the junction held 12 bases outside the gene matches. In nucleotides, the CDR3 is TGTGCCAGCAGCCCCTTCAGAAGGGACAGGCTCTCTGGGGCCAACGTCCTGACTTTC. Protein sequence: CASSPFRRDRLSGANVLTF.

In this sample, this clonotype turned up a few times. This chain joins TRBV20-1 and TRBJ1-1; no clear D. Trimming took 1 base from V and 0 from J, leaving 6 bases between them. This CDR3 has 13 residues. Germline values: CDR1 DFQATT, CDR2 SNEGSKA (reference sequence). CDR3 protein: CSARVPLNTEAFF. CDR3 in DNA: TGCAGTGCTAGAGTGCCCCTGAACACTGAAGCTTTCTTT.

This clonotype showed up many times. The CDR3 nucleotides are TGTGCCAGCAGTTCTCCAGGGGTCCGAGAGACCCAGTACTTC. Its translation: CASSSPGVRETQYF. V gene TRBV12-3 or TRBV12-4 combines with J gene TRBJ2-5; a weak D match, TRBD1 (6 bases). The CDR3 consists of 14 residues. V gave up 4 bases and J gave up 4 bases, with 13 bases separating them.

This clonotype showed up just a few times. The chain carries TRBV30 and TRBJ2-1; D gene ambiguous. V lost 3 bases and J 9 bases, leaving 15 bases between the germline ends. This CDR3 comprises 13 residues. In germline, CDR1 is GTSNPN, CDR2 SVGIG (reference sequence). CDR3 loop: CAWSAPSPVEQFF. CDR3 in DNA: TGTGCCTGGAGCGCTCCAAGTCCGGTTGAGCAGTTCTTC.

This clonotype has a count of ten or more. V gene TRBV12-3 or TRBV12-4 combines with J gene TRBJ2-7, with D uncertain. This CDR3 has 14 amino acids. The germline V and J ends were trimmed by 4 bases and 4 bases, with 14 bases remaining between them. The CDR3 region is CASSYQPTDYEQYF. CDR3 nucleotides: TGTGCCAGCAGTTACCAGCCTACCGATTACGAGCAGTACTTC.

At least ten counts were recorded for this clonotype. V usage is TRBV5-1 and J usage is TRBJ2-3; 8 bases agree with TRBD1. The J segment lost 4 bases and the V segment lost 0 bases, leaving 4 bases of the junction unmatched. Germline V gene sequence: CDR1 SGHRS, CDR2 YFSETQ. CDR3 length: 15 amino acids. The chain's CDR3 is CASSLVTGGADTQYF. DNA for the CDR3: TGCGCCAGCAGCTTGGTAACAGGGGGAGCAGATACGCAGTATTTT.

This chain links TRBV6-5 with TRBJ2-3, with 12 nucleotides matching TRBD2. The CDR3 has 15 residues. V lost 5 bases, J lost 1 base, and 1 base stayed unmatched. Germline assignment: CDR1 MNHEY and CDR2 SVGAGI. The CDR3 is CASSRLAGGTDTQYF. CDR3 bases: TGTGCCAGCAGTAGACTAGCGGGGGGCACAGATACGCAGTATTTT.

This clonotype was counted many times. This chain links TRBV5-1 with TRBJ2-1; 7 nucleotides agree with TRBD2. Germline V lookup: CDR1 SGHRS, CDR2 YFSETQ. The CDR3 has 16 residues. The V and J ends lost 3 bases and 5 bases, in that order; junction bases with no gene match: 11. In DNA, the CDR3 is TGCGCCAGCAGCTCGACCGCGCAGCGGGGAAACAATGAGCAGTTCTTC. Translating it yields CASSSTAQRGNNEQFF.

This clonotype has more than one count but fewer than ten. The V and J genes are TRBV4-1 and TRBJ1-3, with TRBD1 as a possible D gene (6 bases). From germline, CDR1 is MGHRA and CDR2 YSYEKL. The CDR3 length is 17 residues. Trimming took off 1 base at V and 0 bases at J, with 13 bases between the two ends. The CDR3 is CASSQVRGPASGNTIYF. The CDR3 region has the DNA TGCGCCAGCAGCCAAGTCAGGGGCCCTGCCTCTGGAAACACCATATATTTT.

Only a few counts were recorded for this clonotype. This sequence joins TRBV5-1 and TRBJ2-7, with TRBD2 matching 9 bases. Germline-derived CDR1 and CDR2 are SGHRS and YFSETQ. CDR3 length: 15 residues. J was trimmed by 3 bases and V by 4 bases; bases with no gene match: 8. CDR3 DNA sequence: TGCGCCAGCAGCGTCGGGACTAGCCCCTTCTACGAGCAGTACGTC. Translating gives CASSVGTSPFYEQYV.

This clonotype was observed many times. V usage is TRBV7-2 and J usage is TRBJ2-3; 8 nucleotides agree with TRBD2. This CDR3 is 15 amino acids long. Germline-derived CDR1 and CDR2 are SGHTA and FQGNSA. Unmatched junction bases numbered 8, after V lost 3 bases and J lost 6 bases. The CDR3 DNA follows: TGTGCCAGCAGCTTCGGACTAGCCCAGGGGGATACGCAGTATTTT. It is translated as CASSFGLAQGDTQYF. The entire variable domain, with the rest obtained from reference TRBV7-2 and TRBJ2-3, is as follows: GAGVSQSPSNKVTEKGKDVELRCDPISGHTALYWYRQSLGQGLEFLIYFQGNSAPDKSGLPSDRFSAERTGGSVSTLTIQRTQQEDSAVYLCASSFGLAQGDTQYFGPGTRLTVL.

In its sample, this clonotype was seen many times. The rearrangement links TRBV20-1 to TRBJ2-7, with D tentatively TRBD1 (6 bases). Germline loops: CDR1 DFQATT, CDR2 SNEGSKA (reference sequence). Trimming left V 6 bases short and J 0 bases short, with 15 bases between. The CDR3 loop spans 14 amino acids. CDR3 amino acids: CSAPVRGSSYEQYF. The CDR3 DNA reads TGCAGTGCCCCCGTGAGGGGGAGCTCCTACGAGCAGTACTTC.

In this sample, this clonotype turned up many times. The chain is built from TRBV20-1 and TRBJ2-3, with 13 bases aligning to TRBD2. The V and J ends lost 5 bases and 4 bases, in that order; junction bases with no gene match: 6. The CDR3 extends over 15 amino acids. Germline loops: CDR1 DFQATT, CDR2 SNEGSKA (reference sequence). The CDR3 protein is CSAQTSGGAADTQYF. In nucleotides, the CDR3 is TGCAGTGCTCAAACTAGCGGGGGGGCCGCAGATACGCAGTATTTT.

This clonotype was observed a handful of times. This chain uses TRBV6-5 with TRBJ1-6; D is undetermined. Trimming removed 5 bases from V and 3 bases from J, with 8 bases in between. The CDR3 spans 14 residues. Germline-derived CDR1 and CDR2 are MNHEY and SVGAGI. In DNA form, the CDR3 reads TGTGCCAGCAGTCCCGGCTACTATAATTCACCCCTCCACTTT. Translation gives CASSPGYYNSPLHF.